The present entry profiles one T cell receptor (beta chain) with its context. Antigen: not known. Using immunoSEQ multiplex PCR, the repertoire was profiled, and TCRdb retains in-frame clones only, with some absent. The sample yields about 60,000 clones, over 70% seen once. This sample is part of a study of T cell clones after liver transplantation. Study-wide background: Pre-transplant mixed lymphocyte reactions yielded third-party-reactive TCRbeta sequences as comparators for graft-donor-reactive sequences.

Study conclusions and caveats: Donor-reactive sequences fell more than third party-reactive ones, suggesting partial deletion.

With 4 bases removed from V and 2 bases from J, the gap between germline ends came to 10 bases. Germline CDR1 reads SGHDT; CDR2 reads YYEEEE. The CDR3 contains 13 residues. The receptor comes from a human donor who received a liver transplant. This sample comprised CD4+ T cells from blood, obtained before liver transplant. This sequence joins TRBV5-6 and TRBJ2-7, with D possibly TRBD1 on 6 matching bases. This CDR3 reads CASSLWTAYEQYF. CDR3 in DNA: TGTGCCAGCAGCCTCTGGACAGCCTACGAGCAGTACTTC. Together with reference TRBV5-6 and TRBJ2-7, the CDR3 gives the full variable domain: DAGVTQSPTHLIKTRGQQVTLRCSPKSGHDTVSWYQQALGQGPQFIFQYYEEEERQRGNFPDRFSGHQFPNYSSELNVNALLLGDSALYLCASSLWTAYEQYFGPGTRLTVT.